These T cell receptor beta chains were read from a single sample in a study of T cells in Graves' hyperthyroidism and ophthalmopathy. TCRdb itself ran the multiplex PCR reads through MiXCR, one entry per CDR3 protein. This table has approximately 690,000 distinct CDR3 sequences, approximately 15% appearing once. The sequencing input was blood. These receptors all stem from a woman aged 50 to 60 with Graves' ophthalmopathy. Each CDR3 is given with its conserved first and last residue. D genes are given only for firm matches. Clone size is shown for a subset of rows, as once, few, many or a class of expanded clone.

d_gene,v_gene,j_gene,abundance,CDR3nt,CDR3aa
TRBD2,TRBV7-9,TRBJ2-3,many,TGTGCCAGCAGCGGACTAGCGGAAACTAGCACAGATACGCAGTATTTT,CASSGLAETSTDTQYF
.,TRBV6-2/TRBV6-3,TRBJ1-4,few,TGTGCCAGCAGTTTTGAAAAACTGTTTTTT,CASSFEKLFF
.,TRBV4-3,TRBJ1-4,.,TGCGCCAGCAGCCAAGATCCGGGAATCGGGGTGAATGAAAAACTGTTTTTT,CASSQDPGIGVNEKLFF
TRBD1,TRBV28,TRBJ1-5,many,TGTGCCAGCAGTCCTTTCCCTGACAGGGTGGGCAATCAGCCCCAGCATTTT,CASSPFPDRVGNQPQHF
TRBD2,TRBV28,TRBJ2-1,many,TGTGCCAGCAGTTTATACCCTAGCGGGAACGATGAGCAGTTCTTC,CASSLYPSGNDEQFF
TRBD1,TRBV30,TRBJ1-2,many,TGTGCCTGGAACCTACAGGGGGTTCATGGCTACACCTTC,CAWNLQGVHGYTF
.,TRBV5-1,TRBJ1-6,many,TGCGCCAGCAGCGATGGGAGTAATTCACCCCTCCACTTT,CASSDGSNSPLHF
TRBD1,TRBV6-1,TRBJ2-7,many,TGTGCCACCTGGGACAGGGCGAACTCCTACGAGCAGTACTTC,CATWDRANSYEQYF
TRBD1,TRBV7-3,TRBJ2-2,many,TGTGCCAGCAGCTTGCCGGGACAGGGGAACACCGGGGAGCTGTTTTTT,CASSLPGQGNTGELFF
TRBD2,TRBV9,TRBJ2-1,.,TGTGCCAGCAGCAGCCGAGGGAGGGACTACAATGAGCAGTTCTTC,CASSSRGRDYNEQFF
.,TRBV29-1,TRBJ2-1,few,TGCAGCGTTGAAGATCGTGAAGGGGAGTCCTACAATGAGCAGTTCTTC,CSVEDREGESYNEQFF
.,TRBV10-3,TRBJ1-4,.,TGTGCCATCAGTGCGGATTCGGTTGAAAAACTGTTTTTT,CAISADSVEKLFF
TRBD1,TRBV29-1,TRBJ1-1,many,TGCAGCGTTGGACAGGGGGGGACTGAAGCTTTCTTT,CSVGQGGTEAFF
TRBD2,TRBV6-2/TRBV6-3,TRBJ2-1,many,TGTGCCAGCAGTTACTCGGAAGCTAGCGGAAGCTCCTACAATGAGCAGTTCTTC,CASSYSEASGSSYNEQFF
.,TRBV20-1,TRBJ2-5,many,TGCAGTGCTAGAGAGAGTGAGGCCCAGTACTTC,CSARESEAQYF
.,TRBV24-1,TRBJ2-3,.,TGTGCCACCAGTGATTACGGGGCCGGCGCAGATACGCAGTATTTT,CATSDYGAGADTQYF
.,TRBV6-6,TRBJ2-7,.,TGTGCCAGCAGTTACGGGGGCGCGGTGGGGACCTACGAGCAGTACTTC,CASSYGGAVGTYEQYF
TRBD1,TRBV6-1,TRBJ1-5,many,TGTGCCACCCTGGACAGGGAAAGCAATCAGCCCCAGCATTTT,CATLDRESNQPQHF
TRBD1,TRBV20-1,TRBJ1-2,.,TGCAGTGCCCGACAGGGCGTTAGCTACACCTTC,CSARQGVSYTF
TRBD2,TRBV7-6,TRBJ2-7,.,TGTGCCAGCAGCTTAGCGATCCAGGGAGGGTCCTACGAGCAGTACTTC,CASSLAIQGGSYEQYF
.,TRBV6-6,TRBJ1-3,few,TGTGCCAGCAGTTACTCGGGCCAGCTCGGAAACACCATATATTTT,CASSYSGQLGNTIYF
TRBD2,TRBV12-3/TRBV12-4,TRBJ2-1,many,TGTGCCAGCAGACCACCGGGACTAGCGGGAGGAGCCTACAATGAGCAGTTCTTC,CASRPPGLAGGAYNEQFF
.,TRBV4-1,TRBJ1-1,.,TGCGCCAGCAGCCAAGAATTTAACACTGAAGCTTTCTTT,CASSQEFNTEAFF
.,TRBV7-2,TRBJ2-3,many,TGTGCCAGCAGCACCTCCCTCAGGATACAGGGAGCAGATACGCAGTATTTT,CASSTSLRIQGADTQYF
.,TRBV12-5,TRBJ2-1,many,TGTGCTAGTGGTTCTCCCACTAGGGGAGACAATGAGCAGTTCTTC,CASGSPTRGDNEQFF
TRBD2,TRBV5-4,TRBJ2-1,once,TGTGCCAGCAGCTCCCCCGGGTTGGCGGGAGGGGACTCCAATGAGCAGTTCTTC,CASSSPGLAGGDSNEQFF
TRBD1,TRBV24-1,TRBJ2-4,few,TGTGCCACCAGTGGACAGGGTTACATTCAGTACTTC,CATSGQGYIQYF
TRBD2,TRBV5-1,TRBJ2-5,.,TGCGCCAGCAGCCCCGCGTGGGGGGGGGAGACCCAGTACTTC,CASSPAWGGETQYF
.,TRBV9,TRBJ2-3,few,TGTGCCAGCAGCGCTCAACCGGTGAACACAGATACGCAGTATTTT,CASSAQPVNTDTQYF
.,TRBV29-1,TRBJ1-1,many,TGCAGCGTTGTCAAACGGATGAACACTGAAGCTTTCTTT,CSVVKRMNTEAFF
.,TRBV6-2/TRBV6-3,TRBJ2-7,.,TGTGCCAGCCCCCGCCTGGGGGATAGCTCCTACGAGCAGTACTTC,CASPRLGDSSYEQYF
TRBD2,TRBV5-1,TRBJ2-1,.,TGCGCCAGCAGCTTGGCGTCTAGCGGGAGGTGGCCGGCGTCAAGAGATGAGCAGTTCTTC,CASSLASSGRWPASRDEQFF
TRBD2,TRBV30,TRBJ2-3,many,TGTGCCTGGAGTGTAGCAGCGGGAGGTCGCGCAGATACGCAGTATTTT,CAWSVAAGGRADTQYF
.,TRBV20-1,TRBJ2-1,many,TGCAGTGCTAGTGGGGACCAACCCTACAATGAGCAGTTCTTC,CSASGDQPYNEQFF
.,TRBV4-1,TRBJ2-5,.,TGCGCCAGCAGCCAAGATACGGGGACCCAGTACTTC,CASSQDTGTQYF
TRBD2,TRBV7-2,TRBJ2-5,.,TGTGCCAGCAGCTTAGGGTCTTTAGCGGGAGTTCGAGAGACCCAGTACTTC,CASSLGSLAGVRETQYF
TRBD1,TRBV2,TRBJ2-3,many,TGTGCCAGCAGTGATATCGACAGGGGCACAGATACGCAGTATTTT,CASSDIDRGTDTQYF
.,TRBV12-3/TRBV12-4,TRBJ2-5,many,TGTGCCAGCAGGCACACAAATTCGGGGAGCAAAGAGACCCAGTACTTC,CASRHTNSGSKETQYF
.,TRBV15,TRBJ2-2,few,TGTGCCACCAGCAGAGCTTTCTCCGGGGAGCTGTTTTTT,CATSRAFSGELFF
TRBD2,TRBV11-3,TRBJ2-1,many,TGTGCCAGCCTCCTAGCGGGGAATGAGCAGTTCTTC,CASLLAGNEQFF
.,TRBV4-1,TRBJ1-3,.,TGCGCCAGCAGCCTATCACGGGACGGTGGAAACACCATATATTTT,CASSLSRDGGNTIYF
TRBD1,TRBV2,TRBJ1-2,.,TGTGCCAGCAGTGGAGGGGGCCTGGAATATGGAGGCACCTTC,CASSGGGLEYGGTF
.,TRBV3-1,TRBJ2-7,many,TGTGCCAGCAGCCTGGGACCCCATGATTGGGAGCAGTACTTC,CASSLGPHDWEQYF
.,TRBV13,TRBJ1-2,many,TGTGCCAGCAGCACCCGCCAGGGTCGAGCTAACTATGGCTACACCTTC,CASSTRQGRANYGYTF
.,TRBV19,TRBJ2-1,many,TGTGCCAGTAGTCCGCGGGCCTGGGGGTGGGATGAGCAGTTCTTC,CASSPRAWGWDEQFF
TRBD2,TRBV15,TRBJ2-3,few,TGTGCCACCAGGGGGGGACTAGCGGGAGTTGGAGATACGCAGTATTTT,CATRGGLAGVGDTQYF
.,TRBV29-1,TRBJ1-2,.,TGCAGCGTTGAAGGACAGGTCTATGGCTACACCTTC,CSVEGQVYGYTF
TRBD1,TRBV7-2,TRBJ2-3,.,TGTGCCAGCAGCCCGGGGACAGGCCATTATACGCAGTATTTT,CASSPGTGHYTQYF
.,TRBV7-2,TRBJ1-1,many,TGTGCCAGCAGCTTAGGGACCCGGACTGAAGCTTTCTTT,CASSLGTRTEAFF
.,TRBV20-1,TRBJ2-4,many,TGCAGTGCAGGGGGGCTAGCCAAAAACATTCAGTACTTC,CSAGGLAKNIQYF
.,TRBV4-3,TRBJ1-1,many,TGCGCCAGCAGCCAAGCCTCGAACACTGAAGCTTTCTTT,CASSQASNTEAFF
.,TRBV19,TRBJ2-3,.,TGTGCCAGTAGTGCTGATACGGCGGATACGCAGTATTTT,CASSADTADTQYF
.,TRBV12-5,TRBJ2-4,once,TGTGCTAGTGGTTCATTCGGAAACATTCAGTACTTC,CASGSFGNIQYF
TRBD1,TRBV12-3/TRBV12-4,TRBJ2-7,many,TGTGCCAGCAGTACCCGGACAGGGGGAAACGAGCAGTACTTC,CASSTRTGGNEQYF
TRBD1,TRBV6-5,TRBJ2-2,.,TGTGCCAGCAGATACCGGGGGGACAGGGGGTCCACCGGGGAGCTGTTTTTT,CASRYRGDRGSTGELFF
TRBD1,TRBV10-3,TRBJ2-2,few,TGTGCCATCAGCTGGGACAGCCTCACCGGGGAGCTGTTTTTT,CAISWDSLTGELFF
.,TRBV7-2,TRBJ1-2,many,TGTGCCAGCAGCTTAGTGGCGAAACAAGGGGGCTACACCTTC,CASSLVAKQGGYTF